This T cell receptor beta chain stems from a study of blood T cell repertoires in COVID-19. As for the study in general: Samples taken during acute and convalescent COVID-19 were collected in the United States, Italy and Spain. PBMCs, B-cell-depleted T cells, or T cells provided the cDNA or gDNA that made up the material.

With 4 bases removed from V and 3 bases from J, the gap between germline ends came to 8 bases. This CDR3 has 13 amino acids. Germline CDR1 and CDR2: MDHEN and SYDVKM. Authors' methods: Reference gene primer amplification gave nucleated cell count estimates. This table comes from immunoSEQ multiplex PCR, and its TCRdb copy is limited to in-frame clones, with some not included. The D gene and trimming were derived from the DNA, and the V and J assignments and clone size from that table. The data show 200,000 to 250,000 clones, with about four fifths seen just once and around 3.5% held by the top ten. This TCR came from a woman aged 18 to 35 with acute or convalescent COVID-19. This chain connects TRBV28 to TRBJ2-3; D is perhaps TRBD2 (6 bases). Specimen: peripheral blood. CDR3 bases: TGTGCCAGCAGTTCCGGGGGAACAGATACGCAGTATTTT. Its protein product is CASSSGGTDTQYF.